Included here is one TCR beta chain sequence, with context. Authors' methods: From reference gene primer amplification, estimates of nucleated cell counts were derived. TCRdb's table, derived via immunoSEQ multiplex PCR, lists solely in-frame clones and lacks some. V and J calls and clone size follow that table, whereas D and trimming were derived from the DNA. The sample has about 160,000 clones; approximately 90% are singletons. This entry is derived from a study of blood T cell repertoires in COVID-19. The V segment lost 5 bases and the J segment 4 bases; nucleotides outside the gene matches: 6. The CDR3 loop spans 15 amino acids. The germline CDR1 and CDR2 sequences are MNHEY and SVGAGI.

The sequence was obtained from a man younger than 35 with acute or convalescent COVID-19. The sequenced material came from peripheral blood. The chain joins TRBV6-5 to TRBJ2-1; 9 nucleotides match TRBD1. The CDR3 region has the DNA TGTGCCAGCAGTACCGACAGGGGGGTTTACAATGAGCAGTTCTTC. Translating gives CASSTDRGVYNEQFF.